This is a list of T cell receptor beta chains from one sample in a study of OX40 agonist ivuxolimab in advanced cancers. Assay used: immunoSEQ multiplex PCR; TCRdb lists only in-frame clones, some missing. The data contain about 78,000 clones, 70% to 85% of them singletons. The sequenced sample was CD4+ or CD8+ T cells sorted from blood, obtained in a trial of the OX40 agonist ivuxolimab. The receptors come from an adult with an advanced solid tumor such as melanoma, head and neck, liver or kidney cancer. Each CDR3 is given with its conserved first and last residue. Fields, in order: J gene, V gene, CDR3 length, D gene, clone size, CDR3 DNA, CDR3 protein. A D gene is named only where the DNA matches it firmly. Clone size is given for some rows only: seen once, a few or many times, or a class if the clone is expanded.

>TRBJ2-3|TRBV2|12|NA|NA
TGTGCCAGCAGTGAGCGGGGTATAGGGCAGTATTTT
CASSERGIGQYF
>TRBJ1-5|TRBV28|16|NA|NA
TGTGCCAGCAGTCCCTCCGGAGGGACACCCAATCAGCCCCAGCATTTT
CASSPSGGTPNQPQHF
>TRBJ2-7|TRBV5-6|15|TRBD1|NA
TGTGCCAGCAGCTTATTGGGACAGGGGGACGGGGAGCAGTACTTC
CASSLLGQGDGEQYF
>TRBJ1-2|TRBV28|15|NA|NA
TGTGCCAGCAGTTTTAGTCGGGGGAGGTCGGGTGGCTACACCTTC
CASSFSRGRSGGYTF
>TRBJ2-2|TRBV27|13|NA|NA
TGTGCCAGCAGTTTAACGTGGGGCGGGGAGCTGTTTTTT
CASSLTWGGELFF
>TRBJ1-2|TRBV18|14|NA|NA
TGTGCCAGCTCACCACCGGAAGGGTCCTATGGCTACACCTTC
CASSPPEGSYGYTF
>TRBJ1-1|TRBV18|13|NA|NA
TGTGCCAGCTCACCTAATGGGGGCGCTGAAGCTTTCTTT
CASSPNGGAEAFF
>TRBJ1-2|TRBV27|14|TRBD1|once
TGTGCCAGCAGTTTATCATTCAGGGGGCGAGGCTACACCTTC
CASSLSFRGRGYTF
>TRBJ1-2|TRBV28|14|NA|NA
TGTGCCAGCAGTCAGGGACGGAATAACTATGGCTACACCTTC
CASSQGRNNYGYTF
>TRBJ2-5|TRBV18|11|NA|NA
TGTGCCAGCTCACCCTCCGAGACCCAGTACTTC
CASSPSETQYF
>TRBJ2-4|TRBV6-5|15|TRBD2|NA
TGTGCCACCCAAAGTGCGGGAGTGGCCAAAAACATTCAGTACTTC
CATQSAGVAKNIQYF
>TRBJ1-5|TRBV6-5|12|TRBD1|NA
TGTGCCAGCCGGGACAGGGGCCAGCCCCAGCATTTT
CASRDRGQPQHF
>TRBJ1-5|TRBV19|13|TRBD1|NA
TGTGCCAGTAGCGGACAGGGAGGGCAGCCCCAGCATTTT
CASSGQGGQPQHF
>TRBJ1-2|TRBV29-1|11|NA|once
TGCAGCGGAGGTGGGGCCTATGGCTACACCTTC
CSGGGAYGYTF
>TRBJ2-5|TRBV7-2|17|TRBD2|NA
TGTGCCAGCAGTCCCCCCGGTAGCGGGAGGGCCTGGGAGACCCAGTACTTC
CASSPPGSGRAWETQYF
>TRBJ1-4|TRBV15|16|NA|NA
TGTGCCACCAGCAGAGTTCACTTCTTTACGGGTGAAAAACTGTTTTTT
CATSRVHFFTGEKLFF
>TRBJ1-1|TRBV28|14|NA|NA
TGTGCCAGCAGTTTACTTAGAGGGAGGACTGAAGCTTTCTTT
CASSLLRGRTEAFF
>TRBJ2-3|TRBV9|15|NA|NA
TGTGCCAGCAGCGCCTGGACGAGCAAAACAGATACGCAGTATTTT
CASSAWTSKTDTQYF
>TRBJ1-1|TRBV6-5|13|NA|NA
TGTGCCAGCAGTGAGGACAGAGACCTTGAAGCTTTCTTT
CASSEDRDLEAFF
>TRBJ1-3|TRBV15|15|NA|NA
TGTGCCACCAGCAGAGGGTTCCCGTCAGGAAACACCATATATTTT
CATSRGFPSGNTIYF
>TRBJ2-5|TRBV7-3|17|NA|NA
TGTGCCAGCAGCTTAGGGCCCGAGGGGACGGGACAAGAGACCCAGTACTTC
CASSLGPEGTGQETQYF
>TRBJ2-5|TRBV5-1|15|NA|NA
TGCGCCAGCAGCTTTTTGTCGGGGGTGGCAGAGACCCAGTACTTC
CASSFLSGVAETQYF
>TRBJ1-2|TRBV6-4|13|NA|NA
TGTGCCAGCAGTGAGAGGGGGGGCTATGGCTACACCTTC
CASSERGGYGYTF
>TRBJ2-1|TRBV5-6|15|NA|NA
TGTGCCAGCAGCTTGTTCGGGAGTCGATCGGGTGAGCAGTTCTTC
CASSLFGSRSGEQFF
>TRBJ1-1|TRBV6-5|14|TRBD1|NA
TGTGCCAGCAGTTACTCGGAGACAGGGACTGAAGCTTTCTTT
CASSYSETGTEAFF
>TRBJ1-4|TRBV2|16|TRBD1|NA
TGTGCCAGCAGGTTGGGAGGGGGCGCAGTTGGGGAAAAACTGTTTTTT
CASRLGGGAVGEKLFF
>TRBJ1-1|TRBV5-1|16|TRBD1|NA
TGCGCCAGCAGCTTGGAACCGGACAGGGTAGCGTCTGAAGCTTTCTTT
CASSLEPDRVASEAFF
>TRBJ1-1|TRBV19|14|NA|NA
TGTGCCAGTAGACTGGGCGGGGGAGGCACTGAAGCTTTCTTT
CASRLGGGGTEAFF